Detailed here is one T cell receptor (beta chain). These data originate in a study of blood T cell repertoires in COVID-19. Study-wide context: The United States, Italy and Spain were the sources of the acute and convalescent COVID-19 samples. The analysed material was cDNA or gDNA that came from T cells, B-cell-depleted T cells, or PBMCs.

In the original processing: From reference gene primer amplification, estimates of nucleated cell counts were derived. Clones were read by immunoSEQ multiplex PCR, and TCRdb kept only the in-frame ones, dropping some. V and J calls and clone size are as listed in that table; D and trimming were resolved from the DNA. This table has roughly 78,000 clones, around nine tenths appearing once. The V gene end was trimmed by 10 bases and the J gene end by 3 bases; junction bases not matched to a gene: 15. The CDR3 extends over 16 amino acids. Germline CDR1 is LNHDA and CDR2 is SQIVND (reference sequence). The TCR was taken from a man between 60 and 75 years old with acute or convalescent COVID-19. This chain connects TRBV19 to TRBJ1-1; 9 bases line up with TRBD1. Material for sequencing was peripheral blood. This CDR3 is CATRPGQGGLDTEAFF. The CDR3 nucleotides are TGTGCCACCCGACCGGGACAGGGTGGTTTGGACACTGAAGCTTTCTTT.